The entry below describes one T cell receptor beta chain. The sample originates from a study of blood T cell repertoires in COVID-19. In the source study's methods: Estimation of nucleated cell counts relied on the amplification of reference gene primers. Assay used: immunoSEQ multiplex PCR; TCRdb lists only in-frame clones, some missing. V and J calls and clone size follow that table, whereas D and trimming were derived from the DNA. Of 300,000 to 350,000 clones listed, around 90% are singletons. The V and J ends lost 4 bases and 3 bases respectively, with 25 bases between them. The CDR3 sequence is 18 residues long. The V gene's germline CDR1 is SGHKS and CDR2 YYEKEE (reference sequence).

This chain uses TRBV5-5 with TRBJ1-2; TRBD1 might be the D (6 bases). This clonotype was sampled from a woman aged 40 to 50 with COVID-19, enrolled during active disease. Sequenced input: peripheral blood. CDR3 sequence: CASSANRDNGMGDYGYTF. The CDR3 DNA follows: TGTGCCAGCAGCGCAAATCGGGACAACGGCATGGGGGACTATGGCTACACCTTC.